This T cell receptor beta chain was found in a study of PD-1 blockade in classical Hodgkin lymphoma. Study conclusions and caveats: Why the repertoires differ is still unclear, perhaps disease activity or prior therapy. Reported findings placed baseline TCR diversity lower in newly diagnosed patients (compared with healthy donors).

As concerns this clone: Its antigen is undetermined.

The protocol was immunoSEQ multiplex PCR, while the TCRdb copy is restricted to in-frame clones and leaves out a portion. This sample has about 35,000 clones, with roughly 89% found just once. Time point specified: newly diagnosed, previously untreated cHL patient sample. Thawed PBMCs underwent magnetic negative selection to yield purified CD4+ T cells. Researchers used newly diagnosed, untreated classical Hodgkin lymphoma PBMCs for comparison. The origin of this receptor is a human donor with classical Hodgkin lymphoma. Sequenced input: CD4+ T cells from blood.

The CDR3 here is CASSSGISGELFF. For the CDR3, the DNA is TGCGCCAGCAGCTCAGGGATCAGCGGGGAGCTGTTTTTT. The chain has TRBV5-1 and TRBJ2-2; a possible D gene is TRBD1 (5 bases). Germline CDR1 SGHRS, CDR2 YFSETQ. Trimming pared 3 bases from V and 7 bases from J, leaving 10 bases between. The CDR3 is 13 amino acids.